This TCR beta chain was recovered during a study of CD8+CD57+ T cells in acquired aplastic anemia. Previously, flow cytometry had revealed CD8+CD57+ cell expansion in the patients chosen for sequencing. TCR beta VDJ combinations and CDR3 sequences were profiled from genomic DNA. TCRdb processed the reads anew with MiXCR; each CDR3 protein has one entry. The data show roughly 200,000 distinct CDR3 sequences, around three fifths seen once. Germline-derived CDR1 and CDR2 are SQVTM and ANQGSEA. The CDR3 is 16 amino acids. V lost 5 bases and J lost 0; bases outside the gene matches: 6. The sample was sorted CD4+, CD8+, or CD8+CD57+ T cells (not recorded which) from PBMCs. The rearrangement links TRBV29-1 to TRBJ2-6; 8 bases align to TRBD2. This clonotype was sampled from a human donor with aplastic anemia. The CDR3 here is CSVLAGLFSGANVLTF. CDR3 in DNA: TGCAGCGTTTTAGCGGGGCTATTCTCTGGGGCCAACGTCCTGACTTTC.